This T cell receptor (beta chain) comes out of a study of T cell responses to AZD1222 COVID-19 vaccine. Study conclusions and caveats: Along spike, vaccine-associated CD4 TCRs were found throughout, with dominance at 160-218 and 743-854. Reports say nearly half of spike-specific TCRs go after unmutated variant regions. Donors skewed white British and female; clonal diversity was possibly underestimated.

V lost 2 bases and J lost 5, with 18 bases in between. Germline loops: CDR1 KGHSH, CDR2 LQKENI. The CDR3 spans 17 residues. As concerns this clone: The target antigen is unknown.

The data were produced by immunoSEQ multiplex PCR, yet TCRdb's version contains in-frame clones alone and is incomplete. This table holds about 75,000 clones, around 90% found once. Pooling covered second doses at about 4 or about 12 weeks. The genes are TRBV18 and TRBJ1-4, with D possibly TRBD1 on 6 matching bases. The sample consisted of peripheral blood, taken 28 days after the second AZD1222 dose. The sequence came from an adult who received the AZD1222 COVID-19 vaccine. The CDR3 coding sequence is TGTGCCAGCTCACCAAAAAGACAGGCGTCGGTCAATGAAAAACTGTTTTTT. It is translated as CASSPKRQASVNEKLFF.